The rows below give T cell receptor beta chains drawn from one sample of a study of T cells after yellow fever vaccination. TCRdb re-called the 5' RACE reads with MiXCR, one entry per CDR3 protein. The table shows hundreds of thousands of distinct CDR3 sequences, with around an eighth occurring only once. Here the sequenced sample was PBMCs, taken on the day of the yellow fever booster vaccination. The receptors shown here come from a man aged 30 to 39 who received the YFV17D yellow fever vaccine. CDR3s include the opening cysteine and the closing phenylalanine or tryptophan. A D gene is named only where the DNA matches it firmly. Clone size is given for some rows only: seen once, a few or many times, or a class if the clone is expanded.

NA,TRBV29-1,14,TRBJ2-7,NA,CSARTITDGGEQYF,TGCAGCGCCCGAACGATAACTGATGGCGGGGAGCAGTACTTC
few,TRBV11-2,15,TRBJ2-1,NA,CASELRFTGGGEQFF,TGTGCCAGTGAGCTTAGATTCACGGGCGGCGGTGAGCAGTTCTTC
many,TRBV30,10,TRBJ2-1,NA,CAAHWNEQFF,TGTGCCGCCCACTGGAATGAGCAGTTCTTC
NA,TRBV20-1,14,TRBJ1-6,NA,CSARDSRANSPLHF,TGCAGTGCTAGAGATTCCAGGGCCAATTCACCCCTCCACTTT
few,TRBV18,14,TRBJ2-7,TRBD1,CASSIGTDSYEQYF,TGTGCCAGCTCAATAGGGACAGACTCCTACGAGCAGTACTTC
many,TRBV28,17,TRBJ2-6,NA,CASSPTQGVAGANVLTF,TGTGCCAGCAGTCCTACCCAAGGGGTGGCTGGGGCCAACGTCCTGACTTTC
NA,TRBV6-1,15,TRBJ2-7,TRBD2,CASRGGTSGPYEQYF,TGTGCCAGCAGAGGGGGGACTAGCGGCCCCTACGAGCAGTACTTC
few,TRBV20-1,15,TRBJ2-3,TRBD2,CSAEVLAGSTDTQYF,TGCAGTGCTGAGGTACTAGCGGGAAGCACAGATACGCAGTATTTT
few,TRBV6-5,18,TRBJ2-3,TRBD2,CAISYGTSGSGAIDTQYF,TGTGCCATCAGTTACGGGACTAGCGGGAGCGGAGCGATAGATACGCAGTATTTT
many,TRBV14,14,TRBJ2-7,TRBD2,CASSQLQRDSEQYF,TGTGCCAGCAGCCAATTACAGCGGGACTCCGAGCAGTACTTC
few,TRBV20-1,14,TRBJ2-1,NA,CSARVGTVANEQFF,TGCAGTGCTAGAGTCGGAACCGTGGCCAATGAGCAGTTCTTC
few,TRBV11-2,15,TRBJ2-7,TRBD2,CASSLMLAGAYEQYF,TGTGCCAGCAGCTTGATGCTAGCGGGAGCCTACGAGCAGTACTTC
NA,TRBV10-3,13,TRBJ1-5,NA,CAISGSEGQPQHF,TGTGCCATCAGTGGTAGCGAGGGTCAGCCCCAGCATTTT
NA,TRBV25-1,14,TRBJ2-3,NA,CASSDSSLTDTQYF,TGTGCCAGCAGTGACTCTTCACTCACAGATACGCAGTATTTT
few,TRBV7-9,13,TRBJ1-1,NA,CASSIEGGTEAFF,TGTGCCAGCAGCATAGAGGGAGGCACTGAAGCTTTCTTT
few,TRBV7-9,13,TRBJ2-7,NA,CASSGRLRGEQYF,TGTGCCAGCAGCGGGAGGTTGCGGGGCGAGCAGTACTTC
few,TRBV12-3/TRBV12-4,14,TRBJ2-7,NA,CASSLSVGGGEQYF,TGTGCCAGCAGTTTATCGGTAGGTGGCGGCGAGCAGTACTTC
NA,TRBV19,15,TRBJ2-1,TRBD2,CASRLAGSPLNEQFF,TGTGCCAGTAGATTAGCGGGATCCCCGCTCAATGAGCAGTTCTTC
NA,TRBV5-6,15,TRBJ2-5,TRBD1,CASSLLGQGLETQYF,TGTGCCAGCAGCTTGTTGGGACAGGGGTTGGAGACCCAGTACTTC
few,TRBV10-3,15,TRBJ2-1,NA,CAISGGENAYNEQFF,TGTGCCATCAGTGGAGGAGAGAATGCCTACAATGAGCAGTTCTTC
NA,TRBV6-5,16,TRBJ2-4,NA,CASSYSRGGGKNIQYF,TGTGCCAGCAGTTACTCGAGAGGGGGAGGGAAAAACATTCAGTACTTC
many,TRBV11-2,13,TRBJ2-7,NA,CASSLDRRGEQYF,TGTGCCAGCAGCTTAGATCGAAGGGGAGAGCAGTACTTC
NA,TRBV29-1,14,TRBJ2-7,TRBD1,CSVEDGGQGGEQYF,TGCAGCGTTGAAGATGGGGGACAGGGAGGCGAGCAGTACTTC
few,TRBV6-1,14,TRBJ1-2,NA,CASARAVSNYGYTF,TGTGCCAGCGCCAGGGCGGTTTCTAACTATGGCTACACCTTC
NA,TRBV7-9,14,TRBJ2-5,NA,CASSLERAQETQYF,TGTGCCAGCAGCTTAGAACGGGCCCAAGAGACCCAGTACTTC
few,TRBV7-3,15,TRBJ2-3,NA,CASAQNLLSTDTQYF,TGTGCCAGCGCCCAGAACCTCCTAAGCACAGATACGCAGTATTTT
NA,TRBV12-3/TRBV12-4,15,TRBJ2-1,NA,CASSLVGQRFSEQFF,TGTGCCAGCAGTTTAGTTGGTCAGAGGTTCAGTGAGCAGTTCTTC
few,TRBV3-1,16,TRBJ2-2,NA,CASSPNLASRTGELFF,TGTGCCAGCAGCCCTAACCTGGCTAGCCGCACCGGGGAGCTGTTTTTT
few,TRBV7-9,13,TRBJ2-5,NA,CASSLVAVETQYF,TGTGCCAGCAGCTTAGTAGCAGTGGAGACCCAGTACTTC
NA,TRBV7-2,15,TRBJ2-7,NA,CASSLAAVRNYEQYF,TGTGCCAGCAGCTTAGCGGCCGTCCGGAACTACGAGCAGTACTTC
NA,TRBV20-1,13,TRBJ2-1,NA,CRAGRGMDNEQFF,TGCAGGGCGGGGAGGGGGATGGACAATGAGCAGTTCTTC
NA,TRBV4-3,15,TRBJ2-7,NA,CASSQDIANTYEQYF,TGCGCCAGCAGCCAAGATATCGCTAACACCTACGAGCAGTACTTC
few,TRBV12-3/TRBV12-4,16,TRBJ2-1,NA,CASSFDALVNYNEQFF,TGTGCCAGCAGTTTTGATGCGCTAGTGAACTACAATGAGCAGTTCTTC
few,TRBV18,14,TRBJ2-7,NA,CASSPDTVSYEQYF,TGTGCCAGCTCACCAGACACAGTTTCCTACGAGCAGTACTTC
NA,TRBV5-1,17,TRBJ2-1,TRBD2,CASSLTSSGSSYNEQFF,TGCGCCAGCAGCTTAACTTCTAGCGGGAGCTCCTACAATGAGCAGTTCTTC
few,TRBV29-1,13,TRBJ2-3,NA,CSVPAGLADTQYF,TGCAGCGTTCCCGCGGGTCTGGCAGATACGCAGTATTTT
NA,TRBV20-1,13,TRBJ2-5,NA,CSARNGNQETQYF,TGCAGTGCTAGAAACGGGAACCAAGAGACCCAGTACTTC
many,TRBV28,14,TRBJ2-6,NA,CASSLVSGANVLTF,TGTGCCAGCAGTTTAGTCTCTGGGGCCAACGTCCTGACTTTC
NA,TRBV4-3,18,TRBJ2-7,NA,CASSQDLSGPGRPYEQYF,TGCGCCAGCAGCCAAGATCTTTCCGGACCAGGGAGACCCTACGAGCAGTACTTC
NA,TRBV20-1,14,TRBJ2-7,NA,CSAVGPRSSYEQYF,TGCAGTGCCGTCGGACCGAGGAGCTCCTACGAGCAGTACTTC
NA,TRBV29-1,13,TRBJ2-7,NA,CSVEVGSAYEQYF,TGCAGCGTTGAGGTGGGCTCAGCCTACGAGCAGTACTTC
NA,TRBV12-3/TRBV12-4,13,TRBJ2-7,NA,CASSKDTSYEQYF,TGTGCCAGCAGTAAGGACACCTCCTACGAGCAGTACTTC
NA,TRBV7-9,15,TRBJ1-1,TRBD1,CASSREEGAGTEAFF,TGTGCCAGCAGCAGAGAGGAGGGGGCAGGGACTGAAGCTTTCTTT
NA,TRBV12-3/TRBV12-4,15,TRBJ2-7,TRBD1,CASSFDTTGVLEQYF,TGTGCCAGCAGTTTCGACACAACAGGGGTCCTCGAGCAGTACTTC
few,TRBV5-1,14,TRBJ2-2,NA,CASRLAANTGELFF,TGCGCCAGCAGACTAGCAGCGAACACCGGGGAGCTGTTTTTT
NA,TRBV18,15,TRBJ2-1,TRBD2,CASSPLAGDYNEQFF,TGTGCCAGCTCACCACTAGCGGGAGATTACAATGAGCAGTTCTTC
few,TRBV9,15,TRBJ2-1,NA,CASSVRGTPNNEQFF,TGTGCCAGCAGCGTCCGCGGGACTCCTAACAATGAGCAGTTCTTC
many,TRBV24-1,16,TRBJ2-1,TRBD2,CATSDSKLAGGNEQFF,TGTGCCACCAGTGATAGTAAACTAGCGGGAGGGAATGAGCAGTTCTTC
NA,TRBV5-5,15,TRBJ2-2,TRBD2,CASYRTAGDTGELFF,TGTGCCAGCTACCGGACAGCGGGGGACACCGGGGAGCTGTTTTTT
few,TRBV6-1,13,TRBJ2-7,NA,CASRQPVAREQYF,TGTGCCAGCAGGCAACCGGTAGCGAGAGAGCAGTACTTC
NA,TRBV6-5,16,TRBJ2-2,NA,CASSYSDRTWEGELFF,TGTGCCAGCAGTTACTCCGACAGGACCTGGGAAGGGGAGCTGTTTTTT